This passage covers 31 T cell receptor beta chains from one sample sequenced in a study of blood T cell repertoires in COVID-19. The method was immunoSEQ multiplex PCR; TCRdb's version includes in-frame clones alone and lacks a portion of them. The data hold about 140,000 clones, with under 85% observed a single time. The source material was peripheral blood. These receptors were collected from a human donor in a cohort sampled during active COVID-19.

This chain connects TRBV7-3 to TRBJ2-1; D perhaps matches TRBD1 (6 bases). V dropped 2 bases and J dropped 8 bases, with 13 bases sitting between them. The CDR3 consists of 14 residues. Germline-derived CDR1 and CDR2 are SGHTA and FQGTGA. CDR3 residues: CASSLGQGFDEQFF. CDR3 bases: TGTGCCAGCAGCTTAGGTCAGGGGTTCGATGAGCAGTTCTTC.

V usage is TRBV19 and J usage is TRBJ1-4; TRBD1 matches at 8 bases. Unmatched junction bases numbered 4, after V lost 7 bases and J lost 0 bases. Germline V gives CDR1 LNHDA, CDR2 SQIVND (reference sequence). The CDR3 has 15 residues. The CDR3 sequence is CASTPTGATNEKLFF. The CDR3 DNA sequence: TGTGCCAGTACCCCGACAGGGGCAACTAATGAAAAACTGTTTTTT.

The chain links TRBV28 to TRBJ1-3; perhaps TRBD1 as D (6 bases). From germline, CDR1 is MDHEN and CDR2 SYDVKM. CDR3 length: 15 residues. Between the trimmed V and J ends, which lost 4 bases and 2 bases, there was a span of 12 bases. The CDR3 nucleotides are TGTGCCAGCAGTTCCAGAACAGGGCCTGGAAACACCATATATTTT. Translation gives CASSSRTGPGNTIYF.

The chain employs TRBV30 and TRBJ2-1, with 15 bases fitting TRBD2. J lost 7 bases, V lost 2 bases, and 6 bases had no gene match. CDR1 and CDR2 from the germline V gene are GTSNPN and SVGIG (reference sequence). This CDR3 spans 16 amino acids. CDR3 residues: CAWSPGLAGGRNEQFF. The CDR3 region has the DNA TGTGCCTGGAGTCCGGGACTAGCGGGAGGTAGAAATGAGCAGTTCTTC.

The rearrangement links TRBV19 to TRBJ2-1; D perhaps matches TRBD2 (5 bases). The CDR3 length is 17 residues. Germline V lookup: CDR1 LNHDA, CDR2 SQIVND (reference sequence). The ends were cut back, 3 bases at V and 0 bases at J, with 15 bases in the middle. The CDR3 loop reads CASSIFSGESSYNEQFF. CDR3 nucleotide sequence: TGTGCCAGTAGTATCTTTTCCGGGGAGAGCTCCTACAATGAGCAGTTCTTC. The full variable domain, in which reference TRBV19 and TRBJ2-1 provide the parts outside the CDR3, is DGGITQSPKYLFRKEGQNVTLSCEQNLNHDAMYWYRQDPGQGLRLIYYSQIVNDFQKGDIAEGYSVSREKKESFPLTVTSAQKNPTAFYLCASSIFSGESSYNEQFFGPGTRLTVL.

This chain joins TRBV7-9 and TRBJ1-5; D possibly corresponds to TRBD1 (5 bases). Germline assignment: CDR1 SEHNR and CDR2 FQNEAQ (reference sequence). Trimming cost V 5 bases and J 7 bases, with 12 bases left between them. The CDR3 has 13 residues. DNA for the CDR3: TGTGCCAGCAGCAGGGACCTCGGGCAGCCCCAGCATTTT. Its translation is CASSRDLGQPQHF.

This rearrangement joins TRBV25-1 to TRBJ1-2; 7 bases align to TRBD1. This CDR3 contains 13 residues. The junction had 3 bases not matched to a gene; V was cut back by 6 bases and J by 2 bases. Germline V gene data show CDR1 as MGHDK and CDR2 as SYGVNS. CDR3 in DNA: TGTGCCAGCAGACAACAGGGGAACTATGGCTACACCTTC. It codes for CASRQQGNYGYTF.

The chain joins TRBV18 to TRBJ2-1, with TRBD2 identical over 13 bases. The J segment lost 6 bases and the V segment lost 3 bases, leaving 5 bases of the junction unmatched. Germline V gene lookup returns CDR1 KGHSH and CDR2 LQKENI. This CDR3 has 16 residues. The CDR3 region has the DNA TGTGCCAGCTCACCTCGGACTAGCGGGAGCGTCAATGAGCAGTTCTTC. This sequence encodes CASSPRTSGSVNEQFF.

The chain uses TRBV3-1 (or the pseudogene TRBV3-2) and TRBJ2-5; TRBD2 aligns across 11 bases. This CDR3 contains 18 residues. J gave up 5 bases and V 4 bases, and 15 bases lay outside the gene matches. Germline V gene sequence: CDR1 LGHDT, CDR2 YNNKEL (reference sequence). The CDR3 region is CASSPLAGGGYMVETQYF. The CDR3 bases are TGTGCCAGCAGCCCTCTAGCGGGAGGAGGCTACATGGTGGAGACCCAGTACTTC.

Here the CDR3 reads CASSLHPSAGGTNTEAFF. For the CDR3, the DNA is TGTGCCAGCAGCCTCCACCCTTCAGCAGGGGGAACGAACACTGAAGCTTTCTTT. The V gene is TRBV3-1 (or the pseudogene TRBV3-2), the J gene TRBJ1-1, with TRBD1 identical over 7 bases. V lost 4 bases and J lost 1; bases outside the gene matches: 15. Per germline, CDR1 LGHDT and CDR2 YNNKEL (reference sequence). The length of the CDR3 is 18 residues.

The rearrangement joins TRBV5-3 to TRBJ1-1; D is perhaps TRBD1 (6 bases). TRBV5-3 is given ORF status, its function remaining uncertain. The V end lost 4 bases, the J end lost 7 bases, and 14 bases lay between the germline ends. CDR3 length equals 13 residues. CDR3 sequence (DNA): TGTGCCAGAAGCGGCGGGGGGGCCGTTGAAGCTTTCTTT. It codes for CARSGGGAVEAFF.

This chain links TRBV5-1 with TRBJ2-3; D not certain. The CDR3 sequence is 14 residues long. The V end lost 2 bases, the J end lost 2 bases, and 9 bases lay between the germline ends. From germline, CDR1 is SGHRS and CDR2 YFSETQ. CDR3 loop: CASSFSSNTDTQYF. CDR3 sequence (DNA): TGCGCCAGCAGCTTCTCGTCTAACACAGATACGCAGTATTTT.

The chain recombines TRBV11-2 with TRBJ1-4, with D perhaps matching TRBD1 (6 bases). The CDR3 is 15 amino acids. Deletions cut 3 bases from V and 7 bases from J, with 15 bases between. The germline V gene encodes CDR1 SGHAT and CDR2 FQNNGV. CDR3 sequence reads: CASSLGRGPSEKLFF. CDR3 bases: TGTGCCAGCAGCTTGGGCAGGGGCCCTTCTGAAAAACTGTTTTTT. Drawing the rest from reference TRBV11-2 and TRBJ1-4, the complete variable domain is EAGVAQSPRYKIIEKRQSVAFWCNPISGHATLYWYQQILGQGPKLLIQFQNNGVVDDSQLPKDRFSAERLKGVDSTLKIQPAKLEDSAVYLCASSLGRGPSEKLFFGSGTQLSVL.

This clone was seen a single time. CDR3 loop: CASSYPISGTGGEQYF. The CDR3, as DNA: TGTGCCAGCAGTTACCCTATTAGCGGAACAGGAGGCGAGCAGTACTTC. V is TRBV6-5 and J is TRBJ2-7, with D perhaps TRBD2 (6 bases). The CDR3 is 16 residues long. From germline, CDR1 is MNHEY and CDR2 SVGAGI. V was clipped by 2 bases and J by 6 bases, with 20 bases between them.

This clone was observed once. The chain links TRBV11-3 to TRBJ1-5; D may be TRBD1 (5 bases). Germline values: CDR1 SGHNT, CDR2 YENEEA. The CDR3 loop spans 17 amino acids. Trimming shortened V by 0 bases and J by 2 bases, and 14 bases separated the two germline ends. The CDR3 DNA reads TGTGCCAGCAGCTTAGATTGTGGGGACTGGGGCAATCAGCCCCAGCATTTT. This gives the protein CASSLDCGDWGNQPQHF.

This chain uses TRBV2 with TRBJ2-1; possibly TRBD2 for D (6 bases). Trimming shortened V by 3 bases and J by 7 bases, and 16 bases separated the two germline ends. The germline V gene has CDR1 SNHLY and CDR2 FYNNEI. The CDR3 runs to 15 residues. In DNA form, the CDR3 reads TGTGCCAGCAGTGATGGTGGGGACCGGGGGAATGAGCAGTTCTTC. It is translated as CASSDGGDRGNEQFF.

This chain links TRBV29-1 with TRBJ1-5, with D maybe TRBD1 (6 bases). Germline V CDR1 and CDR2: SQVTM, ANQGSEA. The germline V and J ends were trimmed by 4 bases and 3 bases, with 13 bases remaining between them. This CDR3 has 14 residues. The CDR3 DNA reads as TGCAGCGTTGCTCAGGCAGGGGTCAATCAGCCCCAGCATTTT. As protein: CSVAQAGVNQPQHF.

This clone occurred once. The chain couples TRBV18 to TRBJ2-7; 10 bases are shared with TRBD2. This CDR3 has 18 residues. With V trimmed by 2 bases and J by 7 bases, 17 bases remained unmatched. Germline V gene lookup returns CDR1 KGHSH and CDR2 LQKENI. This CDR3 reads CASSPFIRASGSRREQYF. The CDR3 nucleotides are TGTGCCAGCTCACCATTTATTCGGGCTAGCGGGAGCAGGAGGGAGCAGTACTTC.

Concerning this clone itself: It is unclear where the CDR3 begins or ends on the DNA, so no DNA is shown, and the CDR3 is as TCRdb lists it. V is TRBV21-1 and J is TRBJ2-1; TRBD1 is the table's D call and was not checked against the DNA. TRBV21-1 is termed a pseudogene. The CDR3 is made up of 22 amino acids, end residues included. CDR3 loop: CASSKKGSPGQVASGSYNEQFF.

The V and J genes are TRBV5-3 and TRBJ1-5, with TRBD1 identical over 11 bases. TRBV5-3 belongs to the ORF category, with a function that is uncertain. This CDR3 is built from 14 residues. J gave up 7 bases and V 4 bases, and 4 bases lay outside the gene matches. This CDR3 is CARSGTGGHQPQHF. The CDR3 DNA sequence: TGTGCCAGAAGCGGGACAGGGGGACACCAGCCCCAGCATTTT.

V and J are TRBV7-2 and TRBJ2-3, with 11 bases that match TRBD2. Germline CDR1 and CDR2: SGHTA and FQGNSA. V lost 5 bases and J lost 5; bases outside the gene matches: 9. This CDR3 comprises 16 residues. CDR3 amino acids: CASSEVLAGGRDTQYF. The CDR3 DNA reads as TGTGCCAGCAGCGAGGTGCTAGCGGGAGGAAGAGATACGCAGTATTTT.

This clone was detected only once. This chain joins TRBV24-1 and TRBJ2-5; D is possibly TRBD1 (5 bases). The ends were cut back, 3 bases at V and 8 bases at J, with 15 bases in the middle. The germline gives CDR1 KGHDR, CDR2 SFDVKD. The CDR3 has 14 residues. The CDR3, as DNA: TGTGCCACCAGTGATCCGCGGACAAGGTCCACCCAGTACTTC. It translates to CATSDPRTRSTQYF.

The CDR3 here is CASSLNGNEQFF. The CDR3 coding sequence is TGTGCCAGCAGCTTAAACGGTAATGAGCAGTTCTTC. The chain couples TRBV7-3 to TRBJ2-1; D gene uncertain. Germline V gene sequence: CDR1 SGHTA, CDR2 FQGTGA. With 1 base removed from V and 7 bases from J, the gap between germline ends came to 5 bases. The CDR3 sequence is 12 residues long.

V usage is TRBV11-1 and J usage is TRBJ2-7; 8 bases fit TRBD2. Germline values: CDR1 SGHAT, CDR2 FQDESV (reference sequence). The CDR3 extends over 14 amino acids. V shed 0 bases and J 2 bases; nucleotides not matched to a gene: 0. For the CDR3, the DNA is TGTGCCAGCAGCTTAGCACTAGCGGCCTACGAGCAGTACTTC. This sequence encodes CASSLALAAYEQYF.

This chain links TRBV2 with TRBJ2-1, with 7 bases lining up with TRBD2. Germline loops: CDR1 SNHLY, CDR2 FYNNEI. Germline trimming cut 5 bases from V and 9 bases from J; bases unmatched to any gene: 16. This CDR3 region has 16 residues. CDR3: CASSRLSGGILAEQFF. CDR3 DNA: TGTGCCAGCAGTAGACTATCGGGAGGCATCCTCGCTGAGCAGTTCTTC.

J is TRBJ2-7 and V is TRBV7-8; 7 positions match TRBD2. The CDR3 spans 15 residues. Germline trimming cut 5 bases from V and 4 bases from J; bases unmatched to any gene: 11. CDR1 and CDR2 (germline): SGHVS, FQNEAQ. CDR3 coding DNA: TGTGCCAGCAGCCCCCAGGATCGCGGGAGTTACGAGCAGTACTTC. Translation gives CASSPQDRGSYEQYF.

The chain carries TRBV7-2 and TRBJ2-5; 12 bases fit TRBD1. Trimming at V came to 5 bases and at J to 5 bases, leaving 15 bases not matched to a gene. CDR3 length: 18 residues. The germline CDR1 and CDR2 sequences are SGHTA and FQGNSA. The CDR3 protein is CASSLGTGGLRRGETQYF. CDR3 coding DNA: TGTGCCAGCAGCCTGGGGACAGGGGGCCTCCGGCGGGGGGAGACCCAGTACTTC.

The J gene is TRBJ2-3, the V gene TRBV5-1; 7 nucleotides align to TRBD2. Trimming cost V 6 bases and J 0 bases; bases outside gene matches: 7. Germline V gives CDR1 SGHRS, CDR2 YFSETQ. The CDR3 totals 15 residues. The chain's CDR3 is CASIPLGGSTDTQYF. CDR3 bases: TGCGCCAGCATCCCTTTGGGGGGGAGCACAGATACGCAGTATTTT. Complete variable domain (other parts from reference TRBV5-1 and TRBJ2-3): KAGVTQTPRYLIKTRGQQVTLSCSPISGHRSVSWYQQTPGQGLQFLFEYFSETQRNKGNFPGRFSGRQFSNSRSEMNVSTLELGDSALYLCASIPLGGSTDTQYFGPGTRLTVL.

CDR3 protein: CASRKTGDDGDTEAFF. The CDR3 DNA reads as TGTGCCAGCAGGAAAACAGGGGATGATGGGGACACTGAAGCTTTCTTT. J is TRBJ1-1 and V is TRBV4-2; 7 positions match TRBD1. From germline, CDR1 is LGHNA and CDR2 YNFKEQ. There are 16 residues in the CDR3. J was trimmed by 3 bases and V by 6 bases; bases with no gene match: 13.

The chain has TRBV7-3 and TRBJ2-3; D unclear. Germline CDR1 SGHTA, CDR2 FQGTGA. Trimming took 6 bases from V and 3 from J, leaving 13 bases between them. This CDR3 has 14 amino acids. The CDR3 DNA sequence: TGTGCCAGCAGGGGCATGGCCGCTACAGATACGCAGTATTTT. This translates into CASRGMAATDTQYF.

Only a few counts were recorded for this clone. The chain has TRBV4-2 and TRBJ2-7; 7 bases line up with TRBD1. Germline values: CDR1 LGHNA, CDR2 YNFKEQ. CDR3 length: 16 amino acids. The V segment lost 0 bases and the J segment 6 bases; nucleotides outside the gene matches: 11. The DNA of the CDR3 is TGTGCCAGCAGCCAAGAAATCGGGGACAGCCATTCCGAGCAGTACTTC. Translating it yields CASSQEIGDSHSEQYF.